This TCR beta chain was sequenced for a study of human T cells and chemical hapten exposure. The wider study: Mostly female, the patients presented with alopecia areata, totalis or universalis. The study, taken as a whole, reports: Sensitizing to DPC left TCRs with a frequency above 1 in 1000 unaltered.

Specified time point: patch test 3, about 24 weeks after DPC sensitization. Treatment: therapeutic diphenylcyclopropenone sensitization with weekly scalp DPC. Individual cDNA molecules each carried unique molecular identifiers attached by the library. TCRdb re-called the RACE reads through MiXCR, storing one row per CDR3 protein. The repertoire holds about 190,000 distinct CDR3 sequences, about 25% seen once, with 2% to 2.5% in the top ten. Notes on this clonotype: Its specificity is not known.

This CDR3 has 15 amino acids. Losses at the gene ends were 6 bases for V and 0 bases for J; bases not matched to a gene: 2. V is TRBV12-3 or TRBV12-4 and J is TRBJ1-3, with 10 bases identical to TRBD1. This clonotype was obtained from a woman aged 40 to 49 with alopecia areata. Some clones in this sample may be carry-over from other donors' samples. This specimen consisted of whole blood, obtained in connection with sensitization to the hapten diphenylcyclopropenone (DPC). The CDR3 sequence is CASSRTGGSGNTIYF. For the CDR3, the DNA is TGTGCCAGCAGCCGGACAGGGGGCTCTGGAAACACCATATATTTT.